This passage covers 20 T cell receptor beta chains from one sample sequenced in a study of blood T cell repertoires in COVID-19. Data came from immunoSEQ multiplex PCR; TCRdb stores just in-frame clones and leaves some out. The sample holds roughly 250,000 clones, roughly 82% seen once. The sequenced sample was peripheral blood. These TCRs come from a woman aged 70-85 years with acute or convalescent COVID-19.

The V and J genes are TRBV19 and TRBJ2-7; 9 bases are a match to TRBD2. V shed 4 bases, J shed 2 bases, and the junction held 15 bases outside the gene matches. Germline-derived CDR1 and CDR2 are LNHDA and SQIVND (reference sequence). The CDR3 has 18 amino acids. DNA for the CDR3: TGTGCCAGTAGTACCGCCTATGCCTTAGCGGGGGACACCTACGAGCAGTACTTC. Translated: CASSTAYALAGDTYEQYF.

This chain's CDR3 is CASSSEGQGKETQYF. The CDR3 DNA is TGTGCCAGCAGTTCCGAGGGACAGGGGAAAGAGACCCAGTACTTC. The chain recombines TRBV28 with TRBJ2-5; 10 bases are a match to TRBD1. The CDR3 loop spans 15 amino acids. Germline V gives CDR1 MDHEN, CDR2 SYDVKM. With V trimmed by 4 bases and J by 3 bases, 5 bases remained unmatched.

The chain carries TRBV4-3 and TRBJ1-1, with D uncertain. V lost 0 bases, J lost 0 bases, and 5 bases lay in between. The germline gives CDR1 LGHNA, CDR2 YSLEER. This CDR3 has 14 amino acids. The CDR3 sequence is CASSQDLLNTEAFF. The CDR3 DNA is TGCGCCAGCAGCCAAGATCTACTGAACACTGAAGCTTTCTTT.

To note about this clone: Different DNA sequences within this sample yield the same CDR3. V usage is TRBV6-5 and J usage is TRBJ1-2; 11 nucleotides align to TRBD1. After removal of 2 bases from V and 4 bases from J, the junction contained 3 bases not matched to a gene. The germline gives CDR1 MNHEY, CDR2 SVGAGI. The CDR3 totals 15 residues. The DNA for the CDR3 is TGTGCCAGCAGTTACGGGACAGGGGGAAGCTATGGCTACACCTTC. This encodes CASSYGTGGSYGYTF.

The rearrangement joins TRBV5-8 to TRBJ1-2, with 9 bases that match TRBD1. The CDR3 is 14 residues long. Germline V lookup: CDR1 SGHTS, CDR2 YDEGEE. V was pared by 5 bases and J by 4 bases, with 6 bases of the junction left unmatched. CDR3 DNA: TGTGCCAGCAGTCCCGGGACAGGGCTCTATGGCTACACCTTC. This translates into CASSPGTGLYGYTF.

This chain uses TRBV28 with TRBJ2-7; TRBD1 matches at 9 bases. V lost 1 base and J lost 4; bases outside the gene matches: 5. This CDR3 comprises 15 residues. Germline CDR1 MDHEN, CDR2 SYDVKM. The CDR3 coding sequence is TGTGCCAGCAGTTTATCCGGACAGGGGAGGTACGAGCAGTACTTC. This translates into CASSLSGQGRYEQYF.

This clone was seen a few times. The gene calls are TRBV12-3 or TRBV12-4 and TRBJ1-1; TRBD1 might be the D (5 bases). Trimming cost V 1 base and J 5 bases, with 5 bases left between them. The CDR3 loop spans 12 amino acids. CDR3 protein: CASSLEGTEAFF. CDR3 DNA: TGTGCCAGCAGTTTAGAGGGGACTGAAGCTTTCTTT.

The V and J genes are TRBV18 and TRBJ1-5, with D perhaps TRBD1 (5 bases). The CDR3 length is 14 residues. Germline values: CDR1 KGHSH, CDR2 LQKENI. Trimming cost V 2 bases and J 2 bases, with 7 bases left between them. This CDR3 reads CASSPLQGNQPQHF. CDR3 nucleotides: TGTGCCAGCTCACCATTACAGGGCAATCAGCCCCAGCATTTT.

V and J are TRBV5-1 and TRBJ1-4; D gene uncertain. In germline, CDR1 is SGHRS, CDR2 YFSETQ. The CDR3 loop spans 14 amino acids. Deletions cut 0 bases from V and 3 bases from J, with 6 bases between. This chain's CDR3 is CASSLEQSNEKLFF. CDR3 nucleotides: TGCGCCAGCAGCTTGGAACAGTCTAATGAAAAACTGTTTTTT.

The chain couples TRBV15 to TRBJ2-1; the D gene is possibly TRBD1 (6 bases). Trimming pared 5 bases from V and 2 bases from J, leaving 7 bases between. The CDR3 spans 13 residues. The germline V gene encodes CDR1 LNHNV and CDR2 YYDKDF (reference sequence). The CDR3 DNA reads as TGTGCCACCAGCGGGGGCCCCTACAATGAGCAGTTCTTC. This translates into CATSGGPYNEQFF. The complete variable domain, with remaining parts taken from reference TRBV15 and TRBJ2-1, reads DAMVIQNPRYQVTQFGKPVTLSCSQTLNHNVMYWYQQKSSQAPKLLFHYYDKDFNNEADTPDNFQSRRPNTSFCFLDIRSPGLGDTAMYLCATSGGPYNEQFFGPGTRLTVL.

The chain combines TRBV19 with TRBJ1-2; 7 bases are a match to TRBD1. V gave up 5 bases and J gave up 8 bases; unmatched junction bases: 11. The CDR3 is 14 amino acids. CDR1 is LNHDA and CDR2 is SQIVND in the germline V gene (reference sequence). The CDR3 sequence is CASSPREQGRGYTF. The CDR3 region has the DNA TGTGCCAGTAGTCCCCGGGAACAGGGGCGAGGCTACACCTTC.

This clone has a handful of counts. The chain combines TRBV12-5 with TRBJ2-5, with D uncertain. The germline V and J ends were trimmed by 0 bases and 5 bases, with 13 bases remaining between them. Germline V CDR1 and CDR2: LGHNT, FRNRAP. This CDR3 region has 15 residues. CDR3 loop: CASGLVQLVWETQYF. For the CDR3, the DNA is TGTGCTAGTGGTTTGGTACAGCTTGTGTGGGAGACCCAGTACTTC.

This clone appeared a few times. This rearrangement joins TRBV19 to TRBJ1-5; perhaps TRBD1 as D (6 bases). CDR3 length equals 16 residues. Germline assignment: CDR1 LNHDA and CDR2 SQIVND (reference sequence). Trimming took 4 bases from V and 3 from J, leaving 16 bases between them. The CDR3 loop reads CASSTPTGTNNQPQHF. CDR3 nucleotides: TGTGCCAGTAGTACCCCTACCGGGACAAACAATCAGCCCCAGCATTTT.

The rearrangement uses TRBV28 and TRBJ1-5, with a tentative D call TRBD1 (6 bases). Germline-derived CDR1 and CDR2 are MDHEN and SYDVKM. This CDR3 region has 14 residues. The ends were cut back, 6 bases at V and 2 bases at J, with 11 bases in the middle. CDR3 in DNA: TGTGCCAGCAGGGGGGCGGGGGGCAATCAGCCCCAGCATTTT. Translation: CASRGAGGNQPQHF.

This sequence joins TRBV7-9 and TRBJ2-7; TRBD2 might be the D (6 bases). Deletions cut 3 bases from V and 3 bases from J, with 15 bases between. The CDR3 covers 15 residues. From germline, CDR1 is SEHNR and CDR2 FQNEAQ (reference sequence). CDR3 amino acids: CASSFRWGGDYEQYF. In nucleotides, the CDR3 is TGTGCCAGCAGCTTCCGCTGGGGAGGTGACTACGAGCAGTACTTC.

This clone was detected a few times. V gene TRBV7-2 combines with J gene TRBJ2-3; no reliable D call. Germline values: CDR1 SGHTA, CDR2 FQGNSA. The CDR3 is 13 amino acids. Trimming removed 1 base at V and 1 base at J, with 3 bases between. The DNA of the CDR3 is TGTGCCAGCAGCTTAGTAGGCACAGATACGCAGTATTTT. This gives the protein CASSLVGTDTQYF.

CDR3 sequence reads: CASSLFPAAPYEQYF. As DNA, the CDR3 is TGTGCCAGCAGCTTATTCCCCGCAGCGCCCTACGAGCAGTACTTC. V usage is TRBV7-2 and J usage is TRBJ2-7, with D hard to call. Germline loops: CDR1 SGHTA, CDR2 FQGNSA. With 2 bases removed from V and 2 bases from J, the gap between germline ends came to 13 bases. The CDR3 runs to 15 residues.

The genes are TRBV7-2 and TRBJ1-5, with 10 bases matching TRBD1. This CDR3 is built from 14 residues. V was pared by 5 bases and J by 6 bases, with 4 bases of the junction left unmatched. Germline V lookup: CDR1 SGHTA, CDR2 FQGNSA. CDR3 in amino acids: CASSPDRGLQPQHF. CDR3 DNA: TGTGCCAGCAGCCCAGACAGGGGGCTTCAGCCCCAGCATTTT.

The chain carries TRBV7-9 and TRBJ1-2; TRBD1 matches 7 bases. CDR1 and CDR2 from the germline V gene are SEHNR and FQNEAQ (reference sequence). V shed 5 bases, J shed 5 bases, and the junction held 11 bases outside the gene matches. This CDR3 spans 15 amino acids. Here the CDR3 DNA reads TGTGCCAGCAGCCCACAGGGGTTCGGTGGATATGGCTACACCTTC. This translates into CASSPQGFGGYGYTF.

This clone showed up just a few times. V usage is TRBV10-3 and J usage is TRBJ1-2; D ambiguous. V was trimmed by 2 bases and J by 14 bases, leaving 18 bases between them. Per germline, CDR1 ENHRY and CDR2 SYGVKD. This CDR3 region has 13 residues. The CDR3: CAISEVGYDLYTF. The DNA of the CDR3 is TGTGCCATCAGTGAGGTGGGCTACGACCTTTATACCTTC.